This T cell receptor (beta chain) stems from a study of T cell clonotyping in hematopoietic cell transplantation. Study conclusions and caveats: No sorting was done, leaving CD4 and CD8 contributions mixed.

Points on this clone: The antigen remains undetermined.

Here immunoSEQ multiplex PCR was the method, and the copy in TCRdb shows in-frame clones only, minus some. The data hold about 8,900 clones, with roughly 93% observed a single time. This sequence originates from a male patient in his fifties who had an allogeneic stem cell transplant from a related donor, so T cells may come from the graft donor. Some clones in this sample may be carry-over from other donors' samples. Sequencing was performed on PBMCs, taken 100 days after allogeneic stem cell transplant.

The CDR3 loop is CAWQIGGAGYGYTF. The CDR3 DNA reads TGTGCCTGGCAAATTGGAGGGGCTGGGTATGGCTACACCTTC. J is TRBJ1-2 and V is TRBV30; perhaps TRBD1 as D (5 bases). Germline values: CDR1 GTSNPN, CDR2 SVGIG (reference sequence). V lost 5 bases, J lost 5 bases, and 18 bases lay in between. This CDR3 contains 14 residues.